This entry describes one T cell receptor (beta chain). Its specificity is unknown. Other DNA sequences of this sample code for an identical CDR3. This record belongs to a study of shared clonotypes between healthy human individuals. Study-wide findings and caveats: Large depth notwithstanding, sorted-subset sequencing proved incomplete by rarefaction.

Profiled with immunoSEQ multiplex PCR; TCRdb holds only in-frame clones, not every one. This sample yields about 2.4 million clones, of which around 90% are seen a single time; over 0.12% belongs to the top ten. CDR3 size: 13 residues. V lost 0 bases and J 4 bases, leaving 5 bases between the germline ends. CDR1 and CDR2 (germline): SGHRS, YFSETQ. This chain links TRBV5-1 with TRBJ1-3, with D unresolved. The receptor was derived from a man between 18 and 29 years old in good health. Sequencing was done on a sample of naive CD4+ T cells sorted from blood. The subset was: CD45RA+ positively selected. This chain's CDR3 is CASSLDQGNTIYF. As DNA, the CDR3 is TGCGCCAGCAGCTTGGACCAGGGAAACACCATATATTTT.